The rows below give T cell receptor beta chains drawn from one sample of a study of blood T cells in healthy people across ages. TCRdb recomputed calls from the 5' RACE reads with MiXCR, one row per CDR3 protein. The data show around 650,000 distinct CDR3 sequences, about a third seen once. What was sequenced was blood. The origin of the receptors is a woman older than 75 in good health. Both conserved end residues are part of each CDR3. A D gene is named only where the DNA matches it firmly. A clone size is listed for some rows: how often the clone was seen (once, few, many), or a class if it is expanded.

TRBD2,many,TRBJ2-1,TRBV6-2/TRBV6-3,TGTGCCAGCAGCCGCGTCAGCGGGGGGGCGAATGAGCAGTTCTTC,CASSRVSGGANEQFF
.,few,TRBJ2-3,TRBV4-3,TGCGCCAGCAGCCACGGCGGGGGCACAGATACGCAGTATTTT,CASSHGGGTDTQYF
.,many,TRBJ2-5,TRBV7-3,TGTGCCAGCAGCCAACCCCAGGGCCCAGAGACCCAGTACTTC,CASSQPQGPETQYF
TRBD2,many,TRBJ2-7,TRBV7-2,TGTGCCAGCAGCTTAGTGGTAGCGGGGGGCGAGCAGTACTTC,CASSLVVAGGEQYF
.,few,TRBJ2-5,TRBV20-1,TGCAGTGCTAGTCTCGAAGACCAAGAGACCCAGTACTTC,CSASLEDQETQYF
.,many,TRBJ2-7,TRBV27,TGTGCCAGCAGTTTCGACAGTGTCTCCGAGCAGTACTTC,CASSFDSVSEQYF
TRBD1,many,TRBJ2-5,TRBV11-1,TGTGCCAGCGGACAGGGGCGAGAGACCCAGTACTTC,CASGQGRETQYF
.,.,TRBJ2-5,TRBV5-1,TGCGCCAGCAGCTGGAAACAATCGCCCCAAGAGACCCAGTACTTC,CASSWKQSPQETQYF
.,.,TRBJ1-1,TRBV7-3,TGTGCCAGCAGCTTAACACGGACCCCGAACACTGAAGCTTTCTTT,CASSLTRTPNTEAFF
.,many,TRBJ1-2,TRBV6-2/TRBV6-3,TGTGCCAGCAACATTCCCACTTCGGATGGCTACACCTTC,CASNIPTSDGYTF
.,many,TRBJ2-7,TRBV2,TGTGCCAGCAGTCGTGGTGACGGTACTCTACGCGAGCAGTACTTC,CASSRGDGTLREQYF
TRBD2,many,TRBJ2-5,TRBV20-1,TGCAGTGCTCGACCAGCGGGGTCCCGGGAGACCCAGTACTTC,CSARPAGSRETQYF
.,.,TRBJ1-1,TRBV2,TGTGCCAGCAGCCTGAGATTTGGGGGACCAGCTTTCTTT,CASSLRFGGPAFF
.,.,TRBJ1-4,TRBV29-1,TGCAGCGTGAGGCAGGGAGCGAAAAATGAAAAACTGTTTTTT,CSVRQGAKNEKLFF
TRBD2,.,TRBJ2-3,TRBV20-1,TGCAGTGCTAGTACTTATAGCGGGGGGGCCCCAGATACGCAGTATTTT,CSASTYSGGAPDTQYF
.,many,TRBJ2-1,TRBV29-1,TGCAGCGTCGGCGATGAGCAGTTCTTC,CSVGDEQFF
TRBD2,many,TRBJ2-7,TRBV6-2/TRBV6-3,TGTGCCAGCAGTTACTTCTCGGGGGGAGAGCAGTACTTC,CASSYFSGGEQYF
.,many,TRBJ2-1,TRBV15,TGTGCCACCAGTCCGGCGGGGTCCTCCAATGAGCAGTTCTTC,CATSPAGSSNEQFF
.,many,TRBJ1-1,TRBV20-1,TGCAGTGCTAGCCCTGGGGGGCGGGTGAACACTGAAGCTTTCTTT,CSASPGGRVNTEAFF
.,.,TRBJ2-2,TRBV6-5,TGTGCCAGCAGTTTCCTGGGGGGGCGGGGGCCCAACACCGGGGAGCTGTTTTTT,CASSFLGGRGPNTGELFF
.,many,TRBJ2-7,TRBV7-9,TGTGCCAGCAGCTTAAGAAACGCCGAGCAGTACTTC,CASSLRNAEQYF
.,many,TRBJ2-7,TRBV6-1,TGTGCCAGCAGTGCAGGGGTAAACTACGAGCAGTACTTC,CASSAGVNYEQYF
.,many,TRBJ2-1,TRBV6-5,TGTGCCAGCAGTCGAGGGGGGGGGGACTACAATGAGCAGTTCTTC,CASSRGGGDYNEQFF
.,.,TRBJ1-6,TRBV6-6,TGTGCCGGGACCGGGGCTGCTAATTCACCCCTCCACTTT,CAGTGAANSPLHF
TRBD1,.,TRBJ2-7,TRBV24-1,TGTGCCACGGGACAGGACAATGAGCAGTACTTC,CATGQDNEQYF
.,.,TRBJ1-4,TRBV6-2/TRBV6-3,TGTGCCAGCAGTCAATCGGGGGGGCGTGAAAAACTGTTTTTT,CASSQSGGREKLFF
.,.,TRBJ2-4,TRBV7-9,TGTGCCAGCAGTCCCTCAGCATCGTCCCGGTACTTC,CASSPSASSRYF
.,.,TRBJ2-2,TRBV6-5,TGTGCCAGCCGGGCCTCCTTTACCGGGGAGCTGTTTTTT,CASRASFTGELFF
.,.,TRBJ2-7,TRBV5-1,TGCGCCAGCAGCTTGGCCTCCGGATGGCAGTACTTC,CASSLASGWQYF
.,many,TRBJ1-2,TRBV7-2,TGTGCCAGCAGCTTAGCCACAGCATTGGTTTACTATGGCTACACCTTC,CASSLATALVYYGYTF
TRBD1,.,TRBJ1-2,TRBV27,TGTGCCAGCAGTTTCCCGGGACAGGGAAGTGGCTACACCTTC,CASSFPGQGSGYTF
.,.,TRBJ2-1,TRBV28,TGTGCCAGCGAAGGACCGGGCGGTCCGTTCTTC,CASEGPGGPFF
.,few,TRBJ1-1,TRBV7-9,TGTGCCAGCAGCTTAGAGGGAACCGGGCCGGCTGAAGCTTTCTTT,CASSLEGTGPAEAFF
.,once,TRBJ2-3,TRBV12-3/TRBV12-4,TGTGCCAGCAGTTTAGCGTTCGCAGATGTGCAGTATTTT,CASSLAFADVQYF
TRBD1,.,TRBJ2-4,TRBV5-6,TGTGCCAACAGCTGCCGGGACAGCAAAAACATTCAGTACTTC,CANSCRDSKNIQYF
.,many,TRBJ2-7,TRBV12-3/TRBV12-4,TGTGCCAGCAGTAAAATGCTCCCGGGGGTAGGCAGAAGCATGAACGAGCAGTACTTC,CASSKMLPGVGRSMNEQYF
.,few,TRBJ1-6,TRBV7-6,TGTGCCAGCAGCTTATCACTGACCAATTCACCCCTCCACTTT,CASSLSLTNSPLHF